This T cell receptor beta chain was documented in a study of identical twins. cDNA carried unique molecular identifiers, and a universal primer site was added by template switching. TCRdb called the 5' RACE reads again in MiXCR, with one record for every CDR3 protein. This sample has about 890,000 distinct CDR3 sequences, with roughly an eighth found just once. This clonotype was found a few times. A further study also used this sample, focusing on yellow fever vaccine responses in identical twins.

This TCR was recovered from a woman in her late teens or twenties in good health. Material for sequencing was PBMCs.

The DNA of the CDR3 is TGCAGTGCTCCAAGAGAGGGGACTAGTTACAATGAGCAGTTCTTC. Translated, it gives CSAPREGTSYNEQFF. This sequence joins TRBV20-1 and TRBJ2-1; 8 nucleotides line up with TRBD2. The length of the CDR3 is 15 residues. Germline CDR1 is DFQATT and CDR2 is SNEGSKA (reference sequence). The trim removed 5 bases at V and 4 bases at J, leaving 10 bases unmatched.